This T cell receptor (beta chain) comes out of a study of blood T cell repertoires in COVID-19 (TCRdb year 2020). For the study in its entirety: Samples from collaborators originated in the United States, Italy and Spain and spanned both the acute and convalescent phases of COVID-19. The repertoires were released in a freely available public database meant as a resource for research on the immune response to SARS-CoV-2. A de-identified subject ID, COVID-19 status, age in years and sex were almost always included in the sample metadata. Where HLA class I and class II types were available, the types were taken from metadata supplied by the sample provider, not from assay-based typing. Samples were obtained from the ongoing ImmuneRACE study (first 160 participants) and from over 1,000 subjects provided by 6 global collaborators. The prospective study material was composed of cDNA or gDNA derived from T cells, B-cell-depleted T cells, or PBMCs. Deeply sampled blood TCRbeta repertoires from subjects exposed to, actively infected with, or recovered from COVID-19 were included in the dataset.

TCRbeta CDR3 regions were amplified from genomic DNA using the immunoSEQ Assay, a bias-controlled multiplex PCR. In the source study's methods: Within the assay, amplification of reference gene primers was used to estimate how many nucleated cells each sample contained. To quantify the absolute abundance of each unique TCRbeta CDR3 rearrangement, sequence reads were collapsed and filtered. For each sample, productive Simpson clonality was calculated by taking the square root of Simpson's diversity index across productive rearrangements. This immuneACCESS table, as held by TCRdb, lists in-frame sequences with V and J called but not all clones. Of the missing ones, under half trace to an unresolved V gene in checked studies; the others have no known cause. V and J calls and clone size are given by that table; D and trimming were obtained from the DNA. This sample lists roughly 76,000 clones; around 90% were detected once. The ten largest clones take up over 25% of the sample.

Each collaborating institution followed its own protocols to collect whole blood in K2EDTA tubes. For TCRbeta analysis, collaborators shipped samples in one of three forms: frozen whole blood, isolated PBMCs, or DNA extracted from either of those sample types. Paper-wide results and their limitations: Clinical and demographic metadata were provided uncurated, with the amount varying by source and participant.

To note about this clone: This receptor's antigen is unknown. Per-nucleotide qualities are absent, and no much larger clonotype sits a single base away.

The CDR3 contains 15 residues, cysteine and phenylalanine counted. The sequence is cut down to CDR3 DNA, 45 bases in frame from base 1. CDR1 is given as LNHDA and CDR2 as SQIVND, both from the germline V gene (reference sequence). Ends trimmed: V by 9 bases, J by 9 bases; bases unmatched to a gene: 9. Here the chain combines TRBV19 and TRBJ2-1; 15 bases in the middle match TRBD2. Sequencing used peripheral blood. This receptor was identified in a woman at least 80 years old with active or convalescent COVID-19. The DNA sequence follows: TGTGCCAGCAGGCCGGGACTAGCGGGGGGTCGTGAGCAGTTCTTC. The resulting protein is CASRPGLAGGREQFF. Reference TRBV19 and TRBJ2-1 proteins supply the regions before and after the CDR3; the full variable domain is: DGGITQSPKYLFRKEGQNVTLSCEQNLNHDAMYWYRQDPGQGLRLIYYSQIVNDFQKGDIAEGYSVSREKKESFPLTVTSAQKNPTAFYLCASRPGLAGGREQFFGPGTRLTVL.